This is a list of T cell receptor beta chains from one sample in a study of sequential checkpoint blockade in melanoma. Sequencing was performed with immunoSEQ multiplex PCR; in TCRdb, only in-frame clones are kept and a portion is missing. The table lists about 21,000 clones, roughly 30% of them singletons. Sequences were derived from tumor tissue (inferred from file names), sampled from a patient given nivolumab and ipilimumab in sequence. These receptors came from a human donor with melanoma. Each CDR3 is given without its conserved first and last residue. D genes are given only for firm matches. The size of a clone is reported for some rows only, either as once, few or many, or as a class for expanded clones.

V gene	J gene	D gene	clone size	CDR3 protein
TRBV27	TRBJ2-7	TRBD1	-	ASSPEGTGAYEQY
TRBV18	TRBJ1-2	-	-	ASSPQSDYGYT
TRBV15	TRBJ1-2	TRBD1	-	ATSRVATGVHGYT
TRBV7-2	TRBJ2-3	TRBD1	few	ASSLVQGDTQY
TRBV4-1	TRBJ2-3	-	few	ASSPGQLTDTQY
TRBV9	TRBJ2-1	TRBD2	-	ASSTSSTSGNHEQF
TRBV7-4	TRBJ1-1	-	medium-sized	ASSLSGGTEAF
TRBV10-2	TRBJ2-7	TRBD2	few	AAGGEGQSYEQY
TRBV11-3	TRBJ2-3	-	few	ASSLGVASPTSTDTQY
TRBV30	TRBJ2-1	TRBD1	few	AWSTRQGAYNEQF